This TCR beta chain was identified during a study of T cell repertoires in aging, cancer and after chemotherapy. TRB rearrangements spanning V, D and J were amplified using mixed TRB-A/B primers. One entry per CDR3 protein results from TCRdb running MiXCR on the multiplex PCR reads. The table has 2,000 to 2,500 distinct CDR3 sequences, more than 60% seen once. There are 14 residues in the CDR3. J lost 4 bases, V lost 2 bases, and 4 bases had no gene match. Germline V gene sequence: CDR1 MNHNS, CDR2 SASEGT. Amplification of TCR beta used genomic DNA extracted from peripheral blood. The chain recombines TRBV6-1 with TRBJ1-2; 7 bases match TRBD1. This receptor was taken from a human donor with a solid tumor. Sequencing was done on a sample of blood. The CDR3 region has the DNA TGTGCCAGCAGTGAACCAGGGGGAGGCTATGGCTACACCTTC. This encodes CASSEPGGGYGYTF.